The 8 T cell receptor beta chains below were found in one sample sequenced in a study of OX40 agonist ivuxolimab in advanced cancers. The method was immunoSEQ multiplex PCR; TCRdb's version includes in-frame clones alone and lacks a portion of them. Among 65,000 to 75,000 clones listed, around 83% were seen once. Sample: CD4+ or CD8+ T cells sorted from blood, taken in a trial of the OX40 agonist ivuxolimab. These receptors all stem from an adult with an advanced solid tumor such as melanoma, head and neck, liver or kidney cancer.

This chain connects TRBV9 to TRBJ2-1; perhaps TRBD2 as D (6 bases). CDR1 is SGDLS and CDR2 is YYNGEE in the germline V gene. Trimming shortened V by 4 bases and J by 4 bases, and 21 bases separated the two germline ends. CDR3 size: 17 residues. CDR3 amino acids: CASSPRTLATDYNEQFF. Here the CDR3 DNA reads TGTGCCAGCAGCCCCCGAACCCTAGCGACAGATTACAATGAGCAGTTCTTC.

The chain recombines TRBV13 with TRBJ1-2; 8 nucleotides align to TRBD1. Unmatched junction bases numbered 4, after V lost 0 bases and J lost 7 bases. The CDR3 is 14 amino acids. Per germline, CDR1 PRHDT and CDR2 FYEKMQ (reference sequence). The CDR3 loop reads CASSLGQGAGGYTF. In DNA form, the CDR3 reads TGTGCCAGCAGCTTAGGCCAGGGGGCTGGTGGCTACACCTTC.

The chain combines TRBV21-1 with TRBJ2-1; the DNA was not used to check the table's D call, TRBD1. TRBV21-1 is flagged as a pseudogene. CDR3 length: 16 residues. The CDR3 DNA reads TGTGCCAGCAGCAAAGCAAGGACAGGGTTTTCCAATGAGCAGTTCTTC. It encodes CASSKARTGFSNEQFF.

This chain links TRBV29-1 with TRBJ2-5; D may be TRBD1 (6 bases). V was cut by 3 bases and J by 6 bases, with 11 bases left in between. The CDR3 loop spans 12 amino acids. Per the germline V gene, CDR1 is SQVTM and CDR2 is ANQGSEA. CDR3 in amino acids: CSVDRGHQTQYF. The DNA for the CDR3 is TGCAGCGTTGACAGGGGTCACCAGACCCAGTACTTC.

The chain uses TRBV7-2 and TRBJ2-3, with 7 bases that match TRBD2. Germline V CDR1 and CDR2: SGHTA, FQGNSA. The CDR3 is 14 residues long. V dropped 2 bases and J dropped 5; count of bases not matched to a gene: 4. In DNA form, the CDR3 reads TGTGCCAGCAGCTTAAGCGGGGTGGGAGATACGCAGTATTTT. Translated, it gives CASSLSGVGDTQYF.

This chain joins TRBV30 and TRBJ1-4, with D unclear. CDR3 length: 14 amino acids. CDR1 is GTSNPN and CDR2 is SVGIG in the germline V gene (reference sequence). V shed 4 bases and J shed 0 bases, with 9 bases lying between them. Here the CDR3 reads CAWTDDATNEKLFF. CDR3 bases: TGTGCCTGGACAGACGATGCAACTAATGAAAAACTGTTTTTT.

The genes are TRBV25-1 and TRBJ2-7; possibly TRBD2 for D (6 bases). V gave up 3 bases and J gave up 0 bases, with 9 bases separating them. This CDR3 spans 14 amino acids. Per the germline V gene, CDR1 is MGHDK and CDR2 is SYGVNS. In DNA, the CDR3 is TGTGCCAGCAGTGACGGGAGTGCCTCCTACGAGCAGTACTTC. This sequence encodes CASSDGSASYEQYF.

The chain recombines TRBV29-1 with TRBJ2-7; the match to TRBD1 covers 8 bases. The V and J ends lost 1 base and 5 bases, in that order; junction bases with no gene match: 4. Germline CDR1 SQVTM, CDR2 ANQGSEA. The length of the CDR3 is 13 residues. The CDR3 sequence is CSVEAWTGNEQYF. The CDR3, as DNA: TGCAGCGTTGAAGCGTGGACAGGGAACGAGCAGTACTTC.